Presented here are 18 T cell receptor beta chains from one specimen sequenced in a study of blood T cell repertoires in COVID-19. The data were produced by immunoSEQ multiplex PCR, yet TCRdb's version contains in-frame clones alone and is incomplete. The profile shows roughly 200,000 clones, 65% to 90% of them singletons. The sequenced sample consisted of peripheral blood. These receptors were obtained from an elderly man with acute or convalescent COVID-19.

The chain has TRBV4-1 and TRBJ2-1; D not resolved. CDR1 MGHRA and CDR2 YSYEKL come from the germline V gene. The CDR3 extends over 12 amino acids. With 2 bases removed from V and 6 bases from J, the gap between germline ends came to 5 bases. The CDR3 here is CASSQPSNEQFF. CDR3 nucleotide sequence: TGCGCCAGCAGCCAACCTAGCAATGAGCAGTTCTTC.

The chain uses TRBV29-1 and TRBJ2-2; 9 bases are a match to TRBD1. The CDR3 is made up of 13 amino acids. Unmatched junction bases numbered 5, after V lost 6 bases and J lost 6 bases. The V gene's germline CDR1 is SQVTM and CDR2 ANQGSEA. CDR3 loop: CSVWTGVAGELFF. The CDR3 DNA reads TGCAGCGTCTGGACAGGGGTGGCCGGGGAGCTGTTTTTT.

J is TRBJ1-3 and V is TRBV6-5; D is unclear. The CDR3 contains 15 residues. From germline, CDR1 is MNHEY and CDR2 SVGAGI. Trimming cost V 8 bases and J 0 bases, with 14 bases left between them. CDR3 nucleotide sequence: TGTGCCAGCTCCTCCCTAGGTTACTCTGGAAACACCATATATTTT. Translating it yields CASSSLGYSGNTIYF.

CDR3 DNA sequence: TGCGCCAGCAGCTCGGGACTAGCGGACCAAGAGACCCAGTACTTC. This encodes CASSSGLADQETQYF. V gene TRBV5-1 combines with J gene TRBJ2-5, with TRBD2 identical over 11 bases. Trimming took 3 bases from V and 0 from J; bases not matched to a gene: 1. Germline CDR1 is SGHRS and CDR2 is YFSETQ. The length of the CDR3 is 15 residues.

The CDR3 is CASSTQQGLETQYF. CDR3 nucleotides: TGTGCCAGCAGCACGCAACAGGGTTTAGAGACCCAGTACTTC. The rearrangement links TRBV11-2 to TRBJ2-5; perhaps TRBD1 as D (6 bases). The V and J ends lost 5 bases and 4 bases respectively, with 14 bases between them. Germline loops: CDR1 SGHAT, CDR2 FQNNGV. The CDR3 sequence is 14 residues long.

In DNA, the CDR3 is TGTGCCAGCAGCCCCCGGGACAGTCCGTATGGCTACACCTTC. Encoded protein: CASSPRDSPYGYTF. The rearrangement joins TRBV3-1 (or the pseudogene TRBV3-2) to TRBJ1-2, with TRBD1 identical over 7 bases. Per the germline V gene, CDR1 is LGHDT and CDR2 is YNNKEL (reference sequence). The ends lost 4 bases at V and 5 bases at J; junction bases unmatched: 7. The CDR3 contains 14 residues.

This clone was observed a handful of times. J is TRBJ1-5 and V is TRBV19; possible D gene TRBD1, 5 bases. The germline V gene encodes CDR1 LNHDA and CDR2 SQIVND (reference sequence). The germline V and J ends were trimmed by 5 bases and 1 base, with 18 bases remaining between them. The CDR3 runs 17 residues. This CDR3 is CASSGPPGGGSNQPQHF. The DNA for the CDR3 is TGTGCCAGTAGTGGACCGCCCGGGGGTGGGAGCAATCAGCCCCAGCATTTT.

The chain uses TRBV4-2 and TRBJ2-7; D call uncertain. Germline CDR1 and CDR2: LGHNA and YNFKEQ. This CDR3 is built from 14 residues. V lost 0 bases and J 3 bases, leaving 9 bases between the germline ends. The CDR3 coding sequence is TGTGCCAGCAGCCAAGATTTGAGAGTCTACGAGCAGTACTTC. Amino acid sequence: CASSQDLRVYEQYF.

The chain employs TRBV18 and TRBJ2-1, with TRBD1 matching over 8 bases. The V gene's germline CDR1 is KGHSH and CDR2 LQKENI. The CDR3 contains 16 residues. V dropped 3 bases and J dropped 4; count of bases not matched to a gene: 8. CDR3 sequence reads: CASSPAGGRVYNEQFF. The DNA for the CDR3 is TGTGCCAGCTCACCGGCAGGGGGCAGGGTTTACAATGAGCAGTTCTTC.

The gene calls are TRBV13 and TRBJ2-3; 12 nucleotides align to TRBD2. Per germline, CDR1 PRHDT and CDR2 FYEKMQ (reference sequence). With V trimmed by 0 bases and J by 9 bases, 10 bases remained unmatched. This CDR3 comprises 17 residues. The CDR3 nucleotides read TGTGCCAGCAGCTTAGGAGGACTAGCGGGACGTTCAGGGACGCAGTATTTT. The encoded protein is CASSLGGLAGRSGTQYF.

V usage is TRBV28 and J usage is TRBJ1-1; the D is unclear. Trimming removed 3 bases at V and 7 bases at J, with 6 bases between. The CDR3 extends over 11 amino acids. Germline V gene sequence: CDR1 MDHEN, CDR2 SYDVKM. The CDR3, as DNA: TGTGCCAGCAGTTTCTATTTTGAAGCTTTCTTT. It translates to CASSFYFEAFF.

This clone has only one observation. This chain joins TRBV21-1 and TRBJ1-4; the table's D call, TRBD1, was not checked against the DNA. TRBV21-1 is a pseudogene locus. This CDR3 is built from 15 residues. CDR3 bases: TGTGCCAGCAGCATCATCAGGGGTGGTCGGGAAAAACTGTTTTTT. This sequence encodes CASSIIRGGREKLFF.

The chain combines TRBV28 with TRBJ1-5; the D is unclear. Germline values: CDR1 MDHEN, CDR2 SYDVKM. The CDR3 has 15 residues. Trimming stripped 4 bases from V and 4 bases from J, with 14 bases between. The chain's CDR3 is CASSSRYSPNQPQHF. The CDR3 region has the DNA TGTGCCAGCAGTTCCCGCTACAGTCCTAATCAGCCCCAGCATTTT.

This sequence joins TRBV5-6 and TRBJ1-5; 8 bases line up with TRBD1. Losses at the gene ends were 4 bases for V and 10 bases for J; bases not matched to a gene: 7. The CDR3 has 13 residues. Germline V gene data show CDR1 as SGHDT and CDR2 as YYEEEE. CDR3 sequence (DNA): TGTGCCAGCAGCACTGGACAGGGCTACCCCCAGCATTTT. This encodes CASSTGQGYPQHF.

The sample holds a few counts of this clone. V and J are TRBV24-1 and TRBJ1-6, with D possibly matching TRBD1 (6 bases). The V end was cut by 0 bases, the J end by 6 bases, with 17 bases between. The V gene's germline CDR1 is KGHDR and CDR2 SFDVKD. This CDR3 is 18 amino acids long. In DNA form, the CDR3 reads TGTGCCACCAGTGATTTGTTTAGGTCGGGGGGCGGTAATTCACCCCTCCACTTT. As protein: CATSDLFRSGGGNSPLHF.

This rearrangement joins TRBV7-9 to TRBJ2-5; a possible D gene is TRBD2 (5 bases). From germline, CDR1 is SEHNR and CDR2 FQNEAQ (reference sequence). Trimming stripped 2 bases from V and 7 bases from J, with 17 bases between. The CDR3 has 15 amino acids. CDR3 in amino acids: CASSLTGGPPGTQYF. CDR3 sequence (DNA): TGTGCCAGCAGCTTAACGGGCGGGCCCCCTGGGACCCAGTACTTC.

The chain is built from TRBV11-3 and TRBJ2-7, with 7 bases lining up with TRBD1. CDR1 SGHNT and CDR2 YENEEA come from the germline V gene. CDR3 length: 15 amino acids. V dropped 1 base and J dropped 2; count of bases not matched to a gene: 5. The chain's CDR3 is CASSLAQGVTYEQYV. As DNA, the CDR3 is TGTGCCAGCAGCTTAGCTCAGGGGGTTACCTACGAGCAGTACGTC.

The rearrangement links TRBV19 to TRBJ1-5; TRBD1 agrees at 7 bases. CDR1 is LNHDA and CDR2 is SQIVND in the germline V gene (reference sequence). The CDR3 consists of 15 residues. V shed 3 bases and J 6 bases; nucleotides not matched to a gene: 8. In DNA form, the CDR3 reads TGTGCCAGTAGTATCCGACAGGGAGCCGGTCAGCCCCAGCATTTT. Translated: CASSIRQGAGQPQHF.